The 22 T cell receptor beta chains listed next were all sequenced from one sample in a study of blood T cell repertoires in COVID-19. The method was immunoSEQ multiplex PCR; TCRdb's version includes in-frame clones alone and lacks a portion of them. The sample shows a few hundred thousand clones, about 90% of them seen only once. The source material was PBMCs or T cells enriched from blood (not recorded which). The receptors stem from a woman aged 25-40 years who had been exposed to COVID-19.

The gene calls are TRBV19 and TRBJ1-5, with TRBD1 matching over 9 bases. CDR1 is LNHDA, CDR2 SQIVND, per germline (reference sequence). V lost 3 bases to trimming and J lost 4 bases; unmatched junction nucleotides: 7. The CDR3 loop spans 16 amino acids. The CDR3 loop is CASSIYGTGSNQPQHF. CDR3 DNA sequence: TGTGCCAGTAGTATCTACGGGACAGGGTCAAATCAGCCCCAGCATTTT. The variable domain in full, completed from reference TRBV19 and TRBJ1-5, reads DGGITQSPKYLFRKEGQNVTLSCEQNLNHDAMYWYRQDPGQGLRLIYYSQIVNDFQKGDIAEGYSVSREKKESFPLTVTSAQKNPTAFYLCASSIYGTGSNQPQHFGDGTRLSIL.

J is TRBJ2-7 and V is TRBV27; 12 nucleotides align to TRBD2. The CDR3 consists of 17 residues. Germline V CDR1 and CDR2: MNHEY, SMNVEV (reference sequence). V trimming: 3 bases; J trimming: 2 bases; junction bases outside the gene matches: 8. CDR3 DNA: TGTGCCAGCAGTTTCCGGCTAGCGGGAGGGTTAACCTACGAGCAGTACTTC. Its protein is CASSFRLAGGLTYEQYF.

This clone was seen a single time. This sequence joins TRBV27 and TRBJ1-1, with D hard to call. Germline CDR1 MNHEY, CDR2 SMNVEV (reference sequence). The CDR3 loop spans 16 amino acids. The germline V and J ends were trimmed by 4 bases and 0 bases, with 15 bases remaining between them. CDR3 amino acids: CASSSQVYGMNTEAFF. CDR3 bases: TGTGCCAGCAGTTCACAAGTGTACGGGATGAACACTGAAGCTTTCTTT.

The chain is built from TRBV18 and TRBJ2-5, with TRBD2 as a possible D gene (5 bases). The germline V gene has CDR1 KGHSH and CDR2 LQKENI. V lost 1 base and J 5 bases, leaving 14 bases between the germline ends. The CDR3 consists of 15 residues. CDR3 nucleotides: TGTGCCAGCTCACCACTTGGGAGTTTGAGGGAGACCCAGTACTTC. Translating it yields CASSPLGSLRETQYF.

The DNA of the CDR3 is TGTGCCAGCAGCCCGGGAGCTCGCGACTACGAGCAGTACTTC. This sequence encodes CASSPGARDYEQYF. This chain uses TRBV5-5 with TRBJ2-7; D possibly corresponds to TRBD2 (6 bases). Germline assignment: CDR1 SGHKS and CDR2 YYEKEE (reference sequence). The CDR3 extends over 14 amino acids. Trimming shortened V by 4 bases and J by 3 bases, and 14 bases separated the two germline ends.

The V and J genes are TRBV7-9 and TRBJ2-7; possibly TRBD1 for D (6 bases). This CDR3 is 14 amino acids long. Trimming took 4 bases from V and 4 from J, leaving 14 bases between them. Germline lookup yields CDR1 SEHNR and CDR2 FQNEAQ (reference sequence). In DNA form, the CDR3 reads TGTGCCAGCAGCTCGCCCGGGACACCTTACGAGCAGTACTTC. This encodes CASSSPGTPYEQYF.

V usage is TRBV11-1 and J usage is TRBJ2-7, with 8 bases aligning to TRBD2. The CDR3 extends over 14 amino acids. Germline V lookup: CDR1 SGHAT, CDR2 FQDESV (reference sequence). The junction had 3 bases not matched to a gene; V was cut back by 1 base and J by 4 bases. CDR3 nucleotide sequence: TGTGCCAGCAGCTTAGGGGCGGGAGGATACGAGCAGTACTTC. Translated, it gives CASSLGAGGYEQYF.

This rearrangement joins TRBV28 to TRBJ2-7, with 10 bases identical to TRBD1. The CDR3 has 14 amino acids. V was pared by 6 bases and J by 3 bases, with 5 bases of the junction left unmatched. Germline assignment: CDR1 MDHEN and CDR2 SYDVKM. CDR3 sequence: CASRGTGAGYEQYF. DNA for the CDR3: TGTGCCAGCAGGGGGACAGGGGCTGGCTACGAGCAGTACTTC.

In its sample, this clone was seen once. The V gene is TRBV3-1 (or the pseudogene TRBV3-2), the J gene TRBJ1-6; D possibly corresponds to TRBD1 (6 bases). The V and J ends lost 3 bases and 10 bases respectively, with 13 bases between them. The CDR3 runs 14 residues. Germline CDR1 is LGHDT and CDR2 is YNNKEL (reference sequence). CDR3 coding DNA: TGTGCCAGCAGCCAGGGGGCGATGGGATCACCCCTCCACTTT. It specifies CASSQGAMGSPLHF.

The DNA of the CDR3 is TGTGCCAGCTCACCATTCGAAGGGGCAGAGACCCAGTACTTC. Translation: CASSPFEGAETQYF. The chain links TRBV18 to TRBJ2-5; D may be TRBD1 (5 bases). Germline lookup yields CDR1 KGHSH and CDR2 LQKENI. The CDR3 runs 14 residues. V was trimmed by 2 bases and J by 4 bases, leaving 11 bases between them.

The chain is built from TRBV19 and TRBJ2-7, with TRBD2 matching 11 bases. CDR1 and CDR2 from the germline V gene are LNHDA and SQIVND (reference sequence). Germline trimming cut 6 bases from V and 5 bases from J; bases unmatched to any gene: 9. The CDR3 has 15 residues. CDR3 nucleotide sequence: TGTGCCAGTAGACTAGCGGGAGTTTCCAACCACGAGCAGTACTTC. Translation gives CASRLAGVSNHEQYF.

The rearrangement uses TRBV7-9 and TRBJ2-7, with D possibly TRBD1 on 5 matching bases. The V end lost 1 base, the J end lost 4 bases, and 14 bases lay between the germline ends. Germline CDR1 is SEHNR and CDR2 is FQNEAQ (reference sequence). The CDR3 consists of 15 residues. The CDR3 region has the DNA TGTGCCAGCAGCTTAGAGCAGGGTCCGGCTTACGAGCAGTACTTC. This translates into CASSLEQGPAYEQYF.

This clone was seen a single time. The chain uses TRBV4-1 and TRBJ1-4; tentatively, D is TRBD1 (6 bases). The V end was cut by 0 bases, the J end by 4 bases, with 15 bases between. The CDR3 contains 17 residues. CDR1 and CDR2 from the germline V gene are MGHRA and YSYEKL. Here the CDR3 DNA reads TGCGCCAGCAGCCAAGACAAACGGACAGAGCTTAATGAAAAACTGTTTTTT. Amino acids: CASSQDKRTELNEKLFF.

J is TRBJ2-5 and V is TRBV3-1 (or the pseudogene TRBV3-2); 7 bases fit TRBD1. Per the germline V gene, CDR1 is LGHDT and CDR2 is YNNKEL (reference sequence). CDR3 length: 15 amino acids. V dropped 2 bases and J dropped 5; count of bases not matched to a gene: 8. The CDR3: CASSQPLGQRETQYF. The CDR3, as DNA: TGTGCCAGCAGCCAACCCCTGGGACAGAGGGAGACCCAGTACTTC.

This chain uses TRBV27 with TRBJ2-1, with 10 bases aligning to TRBD1. After removal of 4 bases from V and 4 bases from J, the junction contained 13 bases not matched to a gene. Per germline, CDR1 MNHEY and CDR2 SMNVEV (reference sequence). This CDR3 is 18 amino acids long. The CDR3 bases are TGTGCCAGCAGTTGGAACCCGAGAGACAGGGGGCAGTACAATGAGCAGTTCTTC. Translated, it gives CASSWNPRDRGQYNEQFF.

The chain uses TRBV7-9 and TRBJ1-1; D gene unclear. V dropped 1 base and J dropped 1 base, with 4 bases sitting between them. This CDR3 region has 13 residues. Germline CDR1 is SEHNR and CDR2 is FQNEAQ (reference sequence). The CDR3 here is CASSLEANTEAFF. The CDR3 DNA follows: TGTGCCAGCAGCTTAGAAGCGAACACTGAAGCTTTCTTT.

J is TRBJ2-7 and V is TRBV5-1, with D possibly being TRBD2 (6 bases). There are 13 residues in the CDR3. Trimming pared 3 bases from V and 7 bases from J, leaving 14 bases between. Germline CDR1 SGHRS, CDR2 YFSETQ. CDR3: CASSYQNGREQYF. The CDR3 DNA reads TGCGCCAGCAGCTACCAGAATGGGAGGGAGCAGTACTTC.

This chain uses TRBV3-1 (or the pseudogene TRBV3-2) with TRBJ2-1, with D possibly TRBD2 on 6 matching bases. Between the trimmed V and J ends, which lost 5 bases and 2 bases, there was a span of 19 bases. Germline V gene data show CDR1 as LGHDT and CDR2 as YNNKEL (reference sequence). This CDR3 region has 17 residues. For the CDR3, the DNA is TGTGCCAGCAGCTACCAATTTATAGCGGTTGCCTACAATGAGCAGTTCTTC. It is translated as CASSYQFIAVAYNEQFF.

The V and J genes are TRBV2 and TRBJ2-2; 8 bases agree with TRBD1. Germline V gives CDR1 SNHLY, CDR2 FYNNEI. V lost 3 bases and J lost 3; bases outside the gene matches: 6. CDR3 length: 16 residues. Written as DNA, the CDR3 is TGTGCCAGCAGTGACATTGACAGGGGCTACACCGGGGAGCTGTTTTTT. Residues: CASSDIDRGYTGELFF.

The rearrangement uses TRBV3-1 (or the pseudogene TRBV3-2) and TRBJ1-1, with D possibly matching TRBD1 (5 bases). Trimming took 0 bases from V and 4 from J, leaving 6 bases between them. CDR1 and CDR2 (germline): LGHDT, YNNKEL (reference sequence). The CDR3 is 13 amino acids. This CDR3 is CASSQDRGTEAFF. The CDR3 nucleotides are TGTGCCAGCAGCCAAGATAGGGGCACTGAAGCTTTCTTT.

The CDR3 loop reads CASRMTFSTDTQYF. In nucleotides, the CDR3 is TGTGCCAGCAGAATGACATTTAGCACAGATACGCAGTATTTT. The chain uses TRBV6-5 and TRBJ2-3; no reliable D call. Germline V gene sequence: CDR1 MNHEY, CDR2 SVGAGI. Trimming shortened V by 6 bases and J by 0 bases, and 10 bases separated the two germline ends. The CDR3 loop spans 14 amino acids.

The genes are TRBV19 and TRBJ1-4, with 7 bases lining up with TRBD1. Germline V gives CDR1 LNHDA, CDR2 SQIVND (reference sequence). This CDR3 contains 12 residues. V lost 7 bases and J lost 12; bases outside the gene matches: 8. The CDR3 protein is CASNLGQRELFF. The DNA for the CDR3 is TGTGCCAGTAATCTGGGACAGAGGGAACTGTTTTTT. The complete variable domain, with remaining parts taken from reference TRBV19 and TRBJ1-4, reads DGGITQSPKYLFRKEGQNVTLSCEQNLNHDAMYWYRQDPGQGLRLIYYSQIVNDFQKGDIAEGYSVSREKKESFPLTVTSAQKNPTAFYLCASNLGQRELFFGSGTQLSVL.